A single sample gave rise to the 20 T cell receptor beta chains below, sequenced in a study of type 1 and type 2 diabetes patients. Amplification started from genomic DNA. Amplification of the beta chain CDR3 used 30 forward and 13 reverse multiplex primers. TCRdb reprocessed the multiplex PCR reads with MiXCR, giving one entry per CDR3 protein. The sample holds a few hundred thousand distinct CDR3 sequences, around 50% seen once. The sample taken for sequencing was peripheral blood mononuclear cells (PBMCs). The receptors originated from a man younger than 30 with type 2 diabetes.

V is TRBV6-6 and J is TRBJ2-1, with 11 nucleotides matching TRBD2. The CDR3 spans 16 residues. V lost 6 bases and J lost 5; bases outside the gene matches: 9. Germline CDR1 is MNHNY and CDR2 is SVGAGI (reference sequence). CDR3 sequence (DNA): TGTGCCAGCAGACGCGAACTAGCGGGAGTGGACAATGAGCAGTTCTTC. As protein: CASRRELAGVDNEQFF.

This clonotype is a singleton in its sample. The rearrangement links TRBV7-3 to TRBJ1-1, with unresolved D. The V and J ends lost 2 bases and 6 bases respectively, with 10 bases between them. The CDR3 has 13 amino acids. CDR1 is SGHTA and CDR2 is FQGTGA in the germline V gene. The CDR3 DNA is TGTGCCAGCAGCTTAGTCGGGGTCGCTGAAGCTTTCTTT. As protein: CASSLVGVAEAFF.

The gene calls are TRBV28 and TRBJ2-1; TRBD1 is a possible D gene (5 bases). The V end was cut by 2 bases, the J end by 7 bases, with 12 bases between. In germline, CDR1 is MDHEN, CDR2 SYDVKM. The CDR3 length is 14 residues. DNA for the CDR3: TGTGCCAGCAGTTTAACTGGCAGGGCGAATGAGCAGTTCTTC. Amino acid sequence: CASSLTGRANEQFF.

The chain couples TRBV6-5 to TRBJ1-6, with a weak D call TRBD1 (5 bases). V lost 7 bases, J lost 0 bases, and 16 bases lay in between. From germline, CDR1 is MNHEY and CDR2 SVGAGI. The CDR3 covers 17 residues. CDR3: CASNYGSGSSYNSPLHF. The CDR3 nucleotides read TGTGCCAGCAATTATGGGTCAGGGAGCTCCTATAATTCACCCCTCCACTTT.

This clonotype was detected a few times. The chain combines TRBV12-3 or TRBV12-4 with TRBJ1-2; a possible D gene is TRBD1 (5 bases). The CDR3 is 14 amino acids. The ends were cut back, 3 bases at V and 0 bases at J, with 8 bases in the middle. This CDR3 is CASSFDSSNYGYTF. CDR3 bases: TGTGCCAGCAGTTTCGACAGCTCTAACTATGGCTACACCTTC.

This clonotype was observed once. A read error may be the cause here, since a much bigger clone is one base away. The limits of the CDR3 on the DNA are not certain, so only TCRdb's listed CDR3 is given. V gene TRBV2 combines with J gene TRBJ1-1. CDR1 and CDR2 from the germline V gene are SNHLY and FYNNEI. 13 amino acids form the CDR3, both terminal residues included. CDR3: CASAVGPGTEALF.

On this clonotype: The CDR3 end shows no conserved phenylalanine or tryptophan, and so a read error is likely. The V gene is TRBV19, the J gene TRBJ2-1, with 10 bases fitting TRBD1. This CDR3 contains 15 residues. The germline gives CDR1 LNHDA, CDR2 SQIVND (reference sequence). The V gene end was trimmed by 6 bases and the J gene end by 8 bases; junction bases not matched to a gene: 10. CDR3 coding DNA: TGTGCCAGTAGAGCTACCGGGACAGGGGAGCATGAGCAGTTCCTC. This translates into CASRATGTGEHEQFL.

This clonotype showed up just a few times. The genes are TRBV2 and TRBJ1-2; D gene unclear. With 1 base removed from V and 2 bases from J, the gap between germline ends came to 14 bases. This CDR3 has 16 residues. Germline loops: CDR1 SNHLY, CDR2 FYNNEI. Written as DNA, the CDR3 is TGTGCCAGCAGTGAAGGGCACGGCCAACTGAACTATGGCTACACCTTC. Protein sequence: CASSEGHGQLNYGYTF.

Many counts were recorded for this clonotype. V usage is TRBV2 and J usage is TRBJ2-7, with no clear D. The CDR3 is made up of 13 amino acids. Germline assignment: CDR1 SNHLY and CDR2 FYNNEI. V shed 6 bases and J shed 4 bases, with 13 bases lying between them. This chain's CDR3 is CASSAMDGYEQYF. The DNA for the CDR3 is TGTGCCAGCAGCGCGATGGACGGGTACGAGCAGTACTTC.

V is TRBV29-1 and J is TRBJ2-1; D may match TRBD1 or TRBD2 (5 bases each). The germline V gene has CDR1 SQVTM and CDR2 ANQGSEA. The germline V and J ends were trimmed by 4 bases and 2 bases, with 15 bases remaining between them. The CDR3 is 15 amino acids. The CDR3 is CSVAGTLSPYNEQFF. Written as DNA, the CDR3 is TGCAGCGTTGCTGGGACGTTAAGCCCCTACAATGAGCAGTTCTTC.

The chain couples TRBV7-8 to TRBJ2-7; the match to TRBD1 covers 8 bases. The CDR3 is 14 residues long. Germline V CDR1 and CDR2: SGHVS, FQNEAQ. V gave up 3 bases and J gave up 0 bases; unmatched junction bases: 1. Here the CDR3 reads CASSLTGDSYEQYF. The CDR3 region has the DNA TGTGCCAGCAGCTTGACAGGGGACTCCTACGAGCAGTACTTC.

This clonotype came up many times. V and J are TRBV19 and TRBJ1-1, with D possibly TRBD1 on 5 matching bases. The germline CDR1 and CDR2 sequences are LNHDA and SQIVND (reference sequence). V lost 7 bases and J 4 bases, leaving 7 bases between the germline ends. The CDR3 extends over 11 amino acids. CDR3 amino acids: CASIGGTEAFF. The CDR3 bases are TGTGCCAGTATCGGGGGCACTGAAGCTTTCTTT.

The chain has TRBV11-1 and TRBJ2-1, with 14 bases matching TRBD2. This CDR3 contains 16 residues. The J segment lost 10 bases and the V segment lost 3 bases, leaving 8 bases of the junction unmatched. Germline CDR1 is SGHAT and CDR2 is FQDESV (reference sequence). CDR3 protein: CASSLGVGLAGDEQFF. As DNA, the CDR3 is TGTGCCAGCAGCTTGGGTGTGGGACTAGCGGGAGACGAGCAGTTCTTC.

This rearrangement joins TRBV7-3 to TRBJ2-5, with no clear D. The CDR3 is made up of 12 amino acids. Germline CDR1 reads SGHTA; CDR2 reads FQGTGA. Trimming took 6 bases from V and 1 from J, leaving 6 bases between them. The CDR3 sequence: CASSLVQETQYF. The CDR3 region has the DNA TGTGCCAGCAGTTTAGTCCAAGAGACCCAGTACTTC.

This clonotype appeared many times. The chain is built from TRBV15 and TRBJ2-7; D is uncertain. CDR3 size: 14 residues. Trimming pared 3 bases from V and 4 bases from J, leaving 13 bases between. Germline V gene data show CDR1 as LNHNV and CDR2 as YYDKDF (reference sequence). The CDR3 nucleotides are TGTGCCACCAGCAGGAAGACAAATTCTTACGAGCAGTACTTC. Residues: CATSRKTNSYEQYF.

The sample holds many counts of this clonotype. The genes are TRBV25-1 and TRBJ2-7; D gene unclear. This CDR3 has 13 residues. Germline V CDR1 and CDR2: MGHDK, SYGVNS. V lost 1 base to trimming and J lost 4 bases, with 8 bases between them. The CDR3 is CASSEFYTYEQYF. As DNA, the CDR3 is TGTGCCAGCAGTGAATTTTATACTTACGAGCAGTACTTC.

The chain combines TRBV2 with TRBJ1-2; maybe TRBD1 (6 bases). Trimming pared 7 bases from V and 8 bases from J, leaving 20 bases between. The CDR3 is made up of 14 amino acids. Germline-derived CDR1 and CDR2 are SNHLY and FYNNEI. The CDR3 spells CASIIRGRGLGYTF. As DNA, the CDR3 is TGTGCCAGCATCATCAGGGGAAGGGGCCTAGGCTACACCTTC.

The rearrangement joins TRBV6-1 to TRBJ2-3; TRBD2 agrees at 10 bases. CDR1 MNHNS and CDR2 SASEGT come from the germline V gene. This CDR3 has 19 amino acids. V lost 2 bases and J lost 1; bases outside the gene matches: 12. The CDR3 spells CASSEWASGSFLGTDTQYF. DNA for the CDR3: TGTGCCAGCAGTGAATGGGCTAGCGGGAGTTTTTTAGGCACAGATACGCAGTATTTT.

This clonotype was counted between two and nine times. This chain uses TRBV30 with TRBJ2-1; D is unresolved. CDR3 length: 13 residues. CDR1 and CDR2 from the germline V gene are GTSNPN and SVGIG (reference sequence). CDR3 amino acids: CTSYSISYNEQFF. CDR3 coding DNA: TGTACCTCCTACAGTATCTCCTACAATGAGCAGTTCTTC.

The V call is TRBV15, the J call TRBJ1-2; D is perhaps TRBD1 (5 bases). There are 15 residues in the CDR3. From germline, CDR1 is LNHNV and CDR2 YYDKDF (reference sequence). The ends were cut back, 0 bases at V and 4 bases at J, with 12 bases in the middle. This CDR3 is CATSRDGEGRYGYTF. For the CDR3, the DNA is TGTGCCACCAGCAGAGATGGCGAGGGGCGCTATGGCTACACCTTC.